These T cell receptor beta chains were read from a single sample in a study of T cells in Graves' hyperthyroidism and ophthalmopathy. TCRdb re-called the multiplex PCR reads through MiXCR, storing one row per CDR3 protein. The sample consists of more than 300,000 distinct CDR3 sequences, approximately 15% of them appearing once. Source material: blood. The receptors come from a woman younger than 45 with Graves' hyperthyroidism. Each CDR3 is given with its conserved first and last residue. Each record gives: CDR3 protein, CDR3 DNA, clone size, V gene, J gene, D gene. D genes are given only for firm matches. Size is stated for part of the rows, as once, few or many counts, or as a class when the clone is expanded.

CDR3 protein: CASRDSDRMNTEAFF; CDR3 DNA: TGTGCCAGCAGAGACTCCGACAGAATGAACACTGAAGCTTTCTTT; clone size: few; V gene: TRBV6-2/TRBV6-3; J gene: TRBJ1-1; D gene: .
CDR3 protein: CSAKPRAGKYEQYF; CDR3 DNA: TGCAGTGCTAAACCCCGTGCAGGAAAGTACGAGCAGTACTTC; clone size: many; V gene: TRBV20-1; J gene: TRBJ2-7; D gene: .
CDR3 protein: CSASTPTRGGTTDTQYF; CDR3 DNA: TGCAGTGCTAGCACCCCTACTCGCGGGGGGACCACAGATACGCAGTATTTT; clone size: many; V gene: TRBV20-1; J gene: TRBJ2-3; D gene: TRBD2
CDR3 protein: CSAETGGTDTQYF; CDR3 DNA: TGCAGCGCCGAGACGGGGGGCACAGATACGCAGTATTTT; clone size: many; V gene: TRBV29-1; J gene: TRBJ2-3; D gene: .
CDR3 protein: CAISEGSSGANVLTF; CDR3 DNA: TGTGCCATCAGTGAAGGAAGCTCTGGGGCCAACGTCCTGACTTTC; clone size: .; V gene: TRBV10-3; J gene: TRBJ2-6; D gene: .
CDR3 protein: CASSPLSVRDSLNTEAFF; CDR3 DNA: TGTGCCAGCAGTCCTTTAAGCGTAAGAGACAGCCTGAACACTGAAGCTTTCTTT; clone size: many; V gene: TRBV28; J gene: TRBJ1-1; D gene: .
CDR3 protein: CASSLMRLGKDNEQFF; CDR3 DNA: TGTGCCAGCAGTTTAATGCGGCTCGGGAAGGACAATGAGCAGTTCTTC; clone size: .; V gene: TRBV12-3/TRBV12-4; J gene: TRBJ2-1; D gene: .
CDR3 protein: CSASKGISGTGELFF; CDR3 DNA: TGCAGTGCTAGTAAAGGGATCTCTGGCACCGGGGAGCTGTTTTTT; clone size: few; V gene: TRBV20-1; J gene: TRBJ2-2; D gene: .
CDR3 protein: CASSLEVAAGKLFF; CDR3 DNA: TGCGCCAGCAGCTTGGAGGTGGCCGCGGGAAAACTGTTTTTT; clone size: many; V gene: TRBV5-1; J gene: TRBJ1-4; D gene: .
CDR3 protein: CASSEATGSNSPLHF; CDR3 DNA: TGTGCCAGCAGTGAAGCGACAGGGAGCAATTCACCCCTCCACTTT; clone size: .; V gene: TRBV6-1; J gene: TRBJ1-6; D gene: TRBD1
CDR3 protein: CASTRGGRVEQYF; CDR3 DNA: TGTGCCAGCACAAGAGGAGGGCGCGTCGAGCAGTACTTC; clone size: .; V gene: TRBV7-9; J gene: TRBJ2-7; D gene: .
CDR3 protein: CASRRTGADTQYF; CDR3 DNA: TGTGCCAGCAGGCGGACAGGGGCAGATACGCAGTATTTT; clone size: many; V gene: TRBV28; J gene: TRBJ2-3; D gene: TRBD1
CDR3 protein: CSAGGTGDFNSPLHF; CDR3 DNA: TGCAGTGCTGGCGGGACAGGGGACTTTAATTCACCCCTCCACTTT; clone size: many; V gene: TRBV20-1; J gene: TRBJ1-6; D gene: TRBD1
CDR3 protein: CASSRTEVETEAFF; CDR3 DNA: TGTGCCAGTAGTCGGACGGAGGTAGAAACTGAAGCTTTCTTT; clone size: few; V gene: TRBV19; J gene: TRBJ1-1; D gene: .
CDR3 protein: CASMVVTGNTGELFF; CDR3 DNA: TGTGCCAGCATGGTAGTGACAGGAAACACCGGGGAGCTGTTTTTT; clone size: .; V gene: TRBV27; J gene: TRBJ2-2; D gene: .
CDR3 protein: CASSRRVAGPSTDTQYF; CDR3 DNA: TGTGCCAGCAGTCGCCGGGTAGCGGGTCCTAGCACAGATACGCAGTATTTT; clone size: many; V gene: TRBV12-3/TRBV12-4; J gene: TRBJ2-3; D gene: TRBD2
CDR3 protein: CASSLAGLALEELSF; CDR3 DNA: TGTGCCAGCAGCTTGGCGGGACTAGCTCTTGAGGAGCTGTCTTTT; clone size: .; V gene: TRBV5-5; J gene: TRBJ2-2; D gene: TRBD2
CDR3 protein: CASSSGQIYGYTF; CDR3 DNA: TGTGCCAGCAGCTCGGGACAGATATATGGCTACACCTTC; clone size: many; V gene: TRBV3-1; J gene: TRBJ1-2; D gene: TRBD1
CDR3 protein: CASRGTSGSASSTDTQYF; CDR3 DNA: TGTGCCAGCAGGGGGACTAGCGGGAGCGCCTCGAGCACAGATACGCAGTATTTT; clone size: many; V gene: TRBV6-1; J gene: TRBJ2-3; D gene: TRBD2
CDR3 protein: CASSATVEQFF; CDR3 DNA: TGTGCCAGCAGCGCAACAGTTGAGCAGTTCTTC; clone size: many; V gene: TRBV11-2; J gene: TRBJ2-1; D gene: .
CDR3 protein: CASREQGWDTEAFF; CDR3 DNA: TGTGCCAGCAGGGAACAGGGGTGGGACACTGAAGCTTTCTTT; clone size: many; V gene: TRBV12-3/TRBV12-4; J gene: TRBJ1-1; D gene: TRBD1
CDR3 protein: CATRDRSTDTQYF; CDR3 DNA: TGTGCCACACGGGACAGGTCCACAGATACGCAGTATTTT; clone size: few; V gene: TRBV24-1; J gene: TRBJ2-3; D gene: TRBD1
CDR3 protein: CSALAGTNYNEQFF; CDR3 DNA: TGCAGTGCTCTAGCGGGAACGAACTACAATGAGCAGTTCTTC; clone size: many; V gene: TRBV20-1; J gene: TRBJ2-1; D gene: TRBD2
CDR3 protein: CSAQTSGRYSEQYF; CDR3 DNA: TGCAGTGCGCAGACTAGCGGGAGGTATTCCGAGCAGTACTTC; clone size: few; V gene: TRBV20-1; J gene: TRBJ2-7; D gene: TRBD2
CDR3 protein: CASSLGQGLGRAYF; CDR3 DNA: TGTGCCAGCAGCCTGGGACAGGGACTGGGTAGGGCATATTTT; clone size: .; V gene: TRBV3-1; J gene: TRBJ1-3; D gene: TRBD1
CDR3 protein: CASSLEADYGYTF; CDR3 DNA: TGTGCCAGCAGCTTAGAGGCGGACTATGGCTACACCTTC; clone size: many; V gene: TRBV7-2; J gene: TRBJ1-2; D gene: .
CDR3 protein: CASSISGRSVQYF; CDR3 DNA: TGTGCCAGTAGTATTTCGGGTCGGTCCGTTCAGTACTTC; clone size: few; V gene: TRBV19; J gene: TRBJ2-4; D gene: .
CDR3 protein: CASSLWVDGEQFF; CDR3 DNA: TGTGCCAGCAGCTTGTGGGTCGACGGGGAGCAGTTCTTC; clone size: .; V gene: TRBV5-4; J gene: TRBJ2-1; D gene: .
CDR3 protein: CASSVTGQQYF; CDR3 DNA: TGTGCCAGCAGTGTGACAGGGCAACAGTACTTC; clone size: few; V gene: TRBV12-3/TRBV12-4; J gene: TRBJ2-4; D gene: TRBD1
CDR3 protein: CSAWGGPRGGSGNTIYF; CDR3 DNA: TGCAGTGCTTGGGGGGGACCCCGTGGTGGCTCTGGAAACACCATATATTTT; clone size: few; V gene: TRBV20-1; J gene: TRBJ1-3; D gene: .
CDR3 protein: CSVELPGRRNTEAFF; CDR3 DNA: TGCAGCGTTGAACTCCCGGGGCGGCGGAACACTGAAGCTTTCTTT; clone size: .; V gene: TRBV29-1; J gene: TRBJ1-1; D gene: .
CDR3 protein: CASARGFGQPQHF; CDR3 DNA: TGTGCCAGCGCAAGGGGGTTTGGACAGCCCCAGCATTTT; clone size: few; V gene: TRBV6-2/TRBV6-3; J gene: TRBJ1-5; D gene: .
CDR3 protein: CASSGGISEAFF; CDR3 DNA: TGTGCCAGCAGCGGAGGGATATCTGAGGCTTTCTTT; clone size: .; V gene: TRBV7-9; J gene: TRBJ1-1; D gene: .
CDR3 protein: CARRGGRALSYNEQFF; CDR3 DNA: TGTGCCCGCAGAGGGGGGAGGGCTCTCTCCTACAATGAGCAGTTCTTC; clone size: many; V gene: TRBV28; J gene: TRBJ2-1; D gene: .
CDR3 protein: CASSFSAAGNSPLHF; CDR3 DNA: TGTGCCAGCAGCTTTAGCGCCGCGGGTAATTCACCCCTCCACTTT; clone size: once; V gene: TRBV7-9; J gene: TRBJ1-6; D gene: .
CDR3 protein: CASSLASPGYNEQFF; CDR3 DNA: TGTGCCAGCAGCTTAGCGTCCCCTGGGTACAATGAGCAGTTCTTC; clone size: many; V gene: TRBV7-9; J gene: TRBJ2-1; D gene: .
CDR3 protein: CASSFRTLGGKLFF; CDR3 DNA: TGTGCCAGCAGTTTTCGGACCCTGGGGGGAAAACTGTTTTTT; clone size: many; V gene: TRBV28; J gene: TRBJ1-4; D gene: .